The 7 T cell receptor beta chains listed next were all sequenced from one sample in a study of blood T cell repertoires in COVID-19. Profiling relied on immunoSEQ multiplex PCR, and the TCRdb table lists in-frame clones only, not all of them. The top ten clones hold approximately 2.1% of a sample with tens of thousands of clones, about 90% of them seen once. Sequenced: peripheral blood. Every receptor here comes from a woman aged 80 or older with COVID-19, enrolled during active disease.

In its sample, this clone was seen once. This rearrangement joins TRBV15 to TRBJ2-3; no reliable D call. Germline loops: CDR1 LNHNV, CDR2 YYDKDF (reference sequence). The ends were cut back, 1 base at V and 7 bases at J, with 9 bases in the middle. The CDR3 loop spans 13 amino acids. CDR3 nucleotides: TGTGCCACCAGCAGAGTCGGGTCCTATACGCAGTATTTT. The encoded protein is CATSRVGSYTQYF.

This chain connects TRBV18 to TRBJ2-3; 7 bases map to TRBD2. The CDR3 contains 15 residues. Germline CDR1 is KGHSH and CDR2 is LQKENI. The ends lost 4 bases at V and 0 bases at J; junction bases unmatched: 4. CDR3 sequence (DNA): TGTGCCAGCTCACTCCGGCGGGAGAGCACAGATACGCAGTATTTT. Its protein product is CASSLRRESTDTQYF.

The chain recombines TRBV19 with TRBJ1-1; D may be TRBD1 (6 bases). The CDR3 is 14 amino acids. V gave up 1 base and J gave up 4 bases, with 10 bases separating them. Germline V lookup: CDR1 LNHDA, CDR2 SQIVND (reference sequence). CDR3 coding DNA: TGTGCCAGTAGTATAGCCCCCAGGGGCACTGAAGCTTTCTTT. It specifies CASSIAPRGTEAFF.

The chain carries TRBV7-2 and TRBJ1-2; 7 bases match TRBD1. CDR1 is SGHTA, CDR2 FQGNSA, per germline. After removal of 5 bases from V and 3 bases from J, the junction contained 3 bases not matched to a gene. CDR3 size: 13 residues. In DNA form, the CDR3 reads TGTGCCAGCAGCCCTGACAGGGACTATGGCTACACCTTC. Translating it yields CASSPDRDYGYTF.

The genes are TRBV25-1 and TRBJ1-6, with TRBD1 as a possible D gene (5 bases). CDR3 length: 13 residues. CDR1 MGHDK and CDR2 SYGVNS come from the germline V gene. The germline V and J ends were trimmed by 2 bases and 8 bases, with 7 bases remaining between them. CDR3 nucleotide sequence: TGTGCCAGCAGTGAACACAGGTATTCACCCCTCCACTTT. This gives the protein CASSEHRYSPLHF. Full variable domain (outside the CDR3, taken from reference TRBV25-1 and TRBJ1-6): EADIYQTPRYLVIGTGKKITLECSQTMGHDKMYWYQQDPGMELHLIHYSYGVNSTEKGDLSSESTVSRIRTEHFPLTLESARPSHTSQYLCASSEHRYSPLHFGNGTRLTVT.

This chain connects TRBV6-2 or TRBV6-3 to TRBJ2-1; TRBD2 matches 9 bases. Germline V gene lookup returns CDR1 MNHEY and CDR2 SVGEGT. The CDR3 is made up of 19 amino acids. V gave up 6 bases and J gave up 7 bases; unmatched junction bases: 22. DNA for the CDR3: TGTGCCAGCAGCTGGCTAGCCGGGACTAGCTTCTCCTTAGGGAATGAGCAGTTCTTC. This gives the protein CASSWLAGTSFSLGNEQFF.

The chain combines TRBV7-2 with TRBJ2-7; the D is unclear. CDR3 length: 12 residues. The V gene lost 3 bases and the J gene lost 5 bases, with 8 bases spanning the gap. Looked up from germline, CDR1 is SGHTA and CDR2 is FQGNSA. Here the CDR3 DNA reads TGTGCCAGCAGCTTTTTTGGCAACGAGCAGTACTTC. Translating gives CASSFFGNEQYF.